The clone carrying this T cell receptor beta chain occurred once. This CDR3 region has 16 residues. Germline V CDR1 and CDR2: KGHSH, LQKENI. V lost 2 bases and J 0 bases, leaving 11 bases between the germline ends. These data come from a study of blood T cell repertoires in COVID-19. Libraries were prepared by immunoSEQ multiplex PCR; TCRdb keeps only in-frame clonotypes and omits some of them. The profile shows about 140,000 clones, 65% to 90% of them singletons. Material for sequencing was peripheral blood. The chain has TRBV18 and TRBJ1-3, with D maybe TRBD1 (5 bases). The TCR was taken from a man in his sixties with active or convalescent COVID-19. As DNA, the CDR3 is TGTGCCAGCTCACCATTGCAGGGCGACTCTGGAAACACCATATATTTT. It yields the protein CASSPLQGDSGNTIYF.